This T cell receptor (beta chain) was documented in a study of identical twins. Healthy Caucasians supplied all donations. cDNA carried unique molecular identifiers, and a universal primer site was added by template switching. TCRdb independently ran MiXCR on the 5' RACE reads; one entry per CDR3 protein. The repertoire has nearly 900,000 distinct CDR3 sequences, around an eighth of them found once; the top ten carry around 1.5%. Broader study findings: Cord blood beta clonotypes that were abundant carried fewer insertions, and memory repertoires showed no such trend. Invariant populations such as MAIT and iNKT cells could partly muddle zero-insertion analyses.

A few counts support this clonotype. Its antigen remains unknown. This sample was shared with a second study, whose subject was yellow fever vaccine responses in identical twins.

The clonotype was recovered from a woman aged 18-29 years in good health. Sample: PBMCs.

The CDR3 DNA sequence: TGCAGTGCTAATGAACCCCAGGGCAAGACCTACAATGAGCAGTTCTTC. It specifies CSANEPQGKTYNEQFF. The genes are TRBV20-1 and TRBJ2-1, with D possibly matching TRBD1 (5 bases). The germline V gene has CDR1 DFQATT and CDR2 SNEGSKA (reference sequence). The CDR3 is 16 residues long. V gave up 4 bases and J gave up 2 bases, with 18 bases separating them.